Listed here are 32 T cell receptor beta chains from one sample, sequenced in a study of blood T cell repertoires in COVID-19. Measured with immunoSEQ multiplex PCR; TCRdb has only the in-frame clones, and not every one. The data show hundreds of thousands of clones, more than 75% seen once. Sample: peripheral blood. The receptors originated from a woman in her 40s who had recovered from COVID-19.

The chain recombines TRBV11-2 with TRBJ2-7, with TRBD2 matching over 7 bases. Germline lookup yields CDR1 SGHAT and CDR2 FQNNGV. V lost 1 base to trimming and J lost 5 bases; unmatched junction nucleotides: 8. The CDR3 is 15 amino acids. CDR3 in amino acids: CASSLGSGGTHEQYF. For the CDR3, the DNA is TGTGCCAGCAGCTTAGGCTCCGGGGGGACCCACGAGCAGTACTTC.

The V gene is TRBV29-1, the J gene TRBJ1-1; D call uncertain. The germline gives CDR1 SQVTM, CDR2 ANQGSEA. This CDR3 comprises 10 residues. V was cut by 7 bases and J by 6 bases, with 9 bases left in between. The CDR3 DNA follows: TGCAGCGCCTTGAGAGCTGAAGCTTTCTTT. Encoded protein: CSALRAEAFF. The full variable domain, rest sourced from reference TRBV29-1 and TRBJ1-1, is SAVISQKPSRDICQRGTSLTIQCQVDSQVTMMFWYRQQPGQSLTLIATANQGSEATYESGFVIDKFPISRPNLTFSTLTVSNMSPEDSSIYLCSALRAEAFFGQGTRLTVV.

V is TRBV3-1 (or the pseudogene TRBV3-2) and J is TRBJ2-7; 7 bases map to TRBD2. V lost 4 bases and J lost 4; bases outside the gene matches: 7. Germline CDR1 and CDR2: LGHDT and YNNKEL (reference sequence). There are 14 residues in the CDR3. For the CDR3, the DNA is TGTGCCAGCAGCCTAAGGGCCGGGGGGTACGAGCAGTACTTC. It is translated as CASSLRAGGYEQYF.

V is TRBV11-2 and J is TRBJ2-1, with 10 positions matching TRBD2. V was clipped by 0 bases and J by 2 bases; unmatched bases: 7. This CDR3 comprises 18 residues. Germline V CDR1 and CDR2: SGHAT, FQNNGV. The CDR3 DNA reads as TGTGCCAGCAGCTTAGATAGGGCTAGCGGGGGCCCCTACAATGAGCAGTTCTTC. It yields the protein CASSLDRASGGPYNEQFF.

CDR3 nucleotides: TGTGCCAGCACCCAGGTCGCGGGCAACTATGGCTACACCTTC. The encoded protein is CASTQVAGNYGYTF. The chain uses TRBV5-5 and TRBJ1-2, with no clear D. The CDR3 has 14 amino acids. The germline V gene has CDR1 SGHKS and CDR2 YYEKEE (reference sequence). Trimming removed 6 bases at V and 2 bases at J, with 14 bases between. Together with reference TRBV5-5 and TRBJ1-2, the CDR3 gives the full variable domain: DAGVTQSPTHLIKTRGQQVTLRCSPISGHKSVSWYQQVLGQGPQFIFQYYEKEERGRGNFPDRFSARQFPNYSSELNVNALLLGDSALYLCASTQVAGNYGYTFGSGTRLTVV.

The chain combines TRBV4-3 with TRBJ2-3; 7 bases are a match to TRBD1. The junction had 11 bases not matched to a gene; V was cut back by 3 bases and J by 2 bases. CDR3 length: 17 amino acids. Germline CDR1 is LGHNA and CDR2 is YSLEER. The DNA of the CDR3 is TGCGCCAGCAGCCAGGATTCACAGGGGTCCCCCACAGATACGCAGTATTTT. Translating gives CASSQDSQGSPTDTQYF.

This rearrangement joins TRBV7-2 to TRBJ1-2, with D uncertain. The V gene lost 3 bases and the J gene lost 2 bases, with 7 bases spanning the gap. Germline values: CDR1 SGHTA, CDR2 FQGNSA. The CDR3 totals 13 residues. CDR3 nucleotide sequence: TGTGCCAGCAGCTTTGGCACCAACTATGGCTACACCTTC. It translates to CASSFGTNYGYTF.

This clone was seen a handful of times. The CDR3 sequence is CASSQDPRGATNEKLFF. The CDR3 region has the DNA TGCGCCAGCAGCCAAGATCCCAGGGGGGCAACTAATGAAAAACTGTTTTTT. This chain joins TRBV4-3 and TRBJ1-4; TRBD1 matches at 7 bases. The CDR3 loop spans 17 amino acids. CDR1 and CDR2 (germline): LGHNA, YSLEER. Trimming at V came to 0 bases and at J to 0 bases, leaving 4 bases not matched to a gene.

This clone is a singleton in its sample. V usage is TRBV19 and J usage is TRBJ1-1, with no clear D. Trimming took off 0 bases at V and 10 bases at J, with 18 bases between the two ends. This CDR3 is 15 amino acids long. Germline V gene data show CDR1 as LNHDA and CDR2 as SQIVND (reference sequence). The chain's CDR3 is CASSIDSRYTRSAFF. The DNA of the CDR3 is TGTGCCAGTAGTATAGACAGCCGTTATACCAGGTCAGCTTTCTTT.

V and J are TRBV10-3 and TRBJ2-7; D may be TRBD2 (6 bases). CDR1 is ENHRY and CDR2 is SYGVKD in the germline V gene. V lost 6 bases to trimming and J lost 4 bases, with 13 bases between them. This CDR3 spans 13 amino acids. CDR3 nucleotides: TGTGCCATCAGGGGAGCGGGTGGGTACGAGCAGTACTTC. Its protein is CAIRGAGGYEQYF.

The gene calls are TRBV7-9 and TRBJ2-5; D is possibly TRBD2 (6 bases). This CDR3 is built from 15 residues. Germline CDR1 is SEHNR and CDR2 is FQNEAQ (reference sequence). The V end lost 1 base, the J end lost 5 bases, and 14 bases lay between the germline ends. In nucleotides, the CDR3 is TGTGCCAGCAGCTTAGAAGGAGGGGAAAGGGAGACCCAGTACTTC. Translation gives CASSLEGGERETQYF.

The CDR3 loop reads CASGLPRGHLYEQYF. The CDR3 DNA sequence: TGTGCTAGTGGTTTGCCACGGGGACACCTCTACGAGCAGTACTTC. The chain recombines TRBV12-5 with TRBJ2-7, with D possibly matching TRBD1 (6 bases). The CDR3 runs to 15 residues. Trimming took 2 bases from V and 3 from J, leaving 14 bases between them. Germline V gives CDR1 LGHNT, CDR2 FRNRAP.

The chain links TRBV19 to TRBJ2-7; weak D call: TRBD2 (6 bases). The CDR3 length is 15 residues. Germline V gene lookup returns CDR1 LNHDA and CDR2 SQIVND (reference sequence). The germline V and J ends were trimmed by 5 bases and 5 bases, with 19 bases remaining between them. CDR3 DNA sequence: TGTGCCAGTAGTCCCCAGAGAGTGATAGCGGACGAGCAGTACTTC. It translates to CASSPQRVIADEQYF.

The chain links TRBV7-6 to TRBJ2-4; tentative D call: TRBD2 (6 bases). CDR3 length equals 16 residues. Trimming shortened V by 1 base and J by 3 bases, and 13 bases separated the two germline ends. The germline gives CDR1 SGHVS, CDR2 FNYEAQ. The CDR3 here is CASSLVGGGGKNIQYF. The CDR3 DNA reads as TGTGCCAGCAGCTTAGTTGGGGGAGGAGGCAAAAACATTCAGTACTTC.

The rearrangement joins TRBV18 to TRBJ2-2, with D perhaps TRBD2 (5 bases). CDR3 length equals 15 residues. CDR1 and CDR2 (germline): KGHSH, LQKENI. V was clipped by 6 bases and J by 7 bases, with 18 bases between them. The CDR3 here is CASSYGLDGLGELFF. The CDR3 DNA reads TGTGCCAGCTCTTATGGACTGGACGGGCTCGGGGAGCTGTTTTTT.

The chain joins TRBV10-3 to TRBJ2-3, with 7 bases lining up with TRBD2. Germline trimming cut 0 bases from V and 4 bases from J; bases unmatched to any gene: 7. The V gene's germline CDR1 is ENHRY and CDR2 SYGVKD. CDR3 length: 16 residues. The CDR3 region is CAISESGGGPPDTQYF. Here the CDR3 DNA reads TGTGCCATCAGTGAGTCGGGCGGGGGTCCCCCAGATACGCAGTATTTT.

The chain employs TRBV19 and TRBJ1-2; TRBD1 aligns across 8 bases. The V and J ends lost 5 bases and 6 bases, in that order; junction bases with no gene match: 8. This CDR3 has 14 residues. Germline lookup yields CDR1 LNHDA and CDR2 SQIVND (reference sequence). The CDR3 DNA sequence: TGTGCCAGTAGTCCACGGACAGGGATGGATGGCTACACCTTC. This encodes CASSPRTGMDGYTF.

This clone has only a few counts. The chain uses TRBV24-1 and TRBJ2-3; D perhaps matches TRBD1 (5 bases). The V gene's germline CDR1 is KGHDR and CDR2 SFDVKD. Deletions cut 3 bases from V and 4 bases from J, with 10 bases between. This CDR3 has 14 amino acids. CDR3 in DNA: TGTGCCACCAGTGATAGTTTGGGGCCAGATACGCAGTATTTT. Translated, it gives CATSDSLGPDTQYF.

This chain uses TRBV7-2 with TRBJ1-2; D is perhaps TRBD1 (6 bases). Looked up from germline, CDR1 is SGHTA and CDR2 is FQGNSA. The CDR3 runs to 13 residues. Trimming took 4 bases from V and 2 from J, leaving 8 bases between them. The CDR3 reads CASSSGVNYGYTF. In nucleotides, the CDR3 is TGTGCCAGCAGCTCAGGGGTCAACTATGGCTACACCTTC.

V is TRBV9 and J is TRBJ1-6; D perhaps matches TRBD1 (5 bases). Trimming cost V 4 bases and J 6 bases, with 11 bases left between them. The CDR3 length is 14 residues. Germline V CDR1 and CDR2: SGDLS, YYNGEE. The CDR3 protein is CASSRQSSNSPLHF. CDR3 nucleotide sequence: TGTGCCAGCAGCCGACAGTCGAGTAATTCACCCCTCCACTTT. Full variable domain (outside the CDR3, taken from reference TRBV9 and TRBJ1-6): DSGVTQTPKHLITATGQRVTLRCSPRSGDLSVYWYQQSLDQGLQFLIQYYNGEERAKGNILERFSAQQFPDLHSELNLSSLELGDSALYFCASSRQSSNSPLHFGNGTRLTVT.

The V and J genes are TRBV5-1 and TRBJ2-3; TRBD2 matches 9 bases. This CDR3 region has 15 residues. V gave up 0 bases and J gave up 4 bases; unmatched junction bases: 3. Germline V CDR1 and CDR2: SGHRS, YFSETQ. CDR3 in amino acids: CASSLASGGPDTQYF. The CDR3 DNA reads TGCGCCAGCAGCTTGGCGAGCGGGGGGCCAGATACGCAGTATTTT.

The chain couples TRBV3-1 (or the pseudogene TRBV3-2) to TRBJ2-3; D is undetermined. V lost 1 base and J lost 4, with 6 bases in between. The CDR3 extends over 13 amino acids. The germline CDR1 and CDR2 sequences are LGHDT and YNNKEL (reference sequence). As DNA, the CDR3 is TGTGCCAGCAGCCAAGGTACGGCAGATACGCAGTATTTT. As protein: CASSQGTADTQYF.

V and J are TRBV11-2 and TRBJ2-7; 9 bases align to TRBD2. CDR1 SGHAT and CDR2 FQNNGV come from the germline V gene. The trim removed 8 bases at V and 2 bases at J, leaving 22 bases unmatched. The CDR3 length is 19 residues. CDR3 DNA: TGTGCCAGCCCCGACCCGACAGGGAAGTTAGCGGGGGCAACCTACGAGCAGTACTTC. Its translation: CASPDPTGKLAGATYEQYF.

This chain links TRBV7-2 with TRBJ2-1, with 11 nucleotides matching TRBD1. In germline, CDR1 is SGHTA, CDR2 FQGNSA. The CDR3 loop spans 16 amino acids. V was clipped by 5 bases and J by 7 bases; unmatched bases: 10. The CDR3 sequence is CASSLYPGQGGNEQFF. The CDR3 DNA sequence: TGTGCCAGCAGCCTATATCCGGGACAGGGGGGAAATGAGCAGTTCTTC.

The chain joins TRBV5-1 to TRBJ2-5; perhaps TRBD1 as D (6 bases). CDR3 length equals 15 residues. Germline lookup yields CDR1 SGHRS and CDR2 YFSETQ. V gave up 5 bases and J gave up 2 bases, with 16 bases separating them. The CDR3 is CASRPRGTVQETQYF. The DNA for the CDR3 is TGCGCCAGCAGGCCGAGGGGGACGGTACAAGAGACCCAGTACTTC.

The rearrangement uses TRBV29-1 and TRBJ1-2; possibly TRBD1 for D (6 bases). Trimming pared 3 bases from V and 4 bases from J, leaving 12 bases between. Germline V gene lookup returns CDR1 SQVTM and CDR2 ANQGSEA. The CDR3 is 13 residues long. The CDR3 loop reads CSVDPTGTYGYTF. DNA of the CDR3: TGCAGCGTTGACCCCACAGGGACCTATGGCTACACCTTC. The full variable domain, in which reference TRBV29-1 and TRBJ1-2 provide the parts outside the CDR3, is SAVISQKPSRDICQRGTSLTIQCQVDSQVTMMFWYRQQPGQSLTLIATANQGSEATYESGFVIDKFPISRPNLTFSTLTVSNMSPEDSSIYLCSVDPTGTYGYTFGSGTRLTVV.

This chain connects TRBV27 to TRBJ1-5; TRBD1 matches at 11 bases. There are 19 residues in the CDR3. Germline V gene data show CDR1 as MNHEY and CDR2 as SMNVEV (reference sequence). After removal of 6 bases from V and 0 bases from J, the junction contained 13 bases not matched to a gene. In DNA form, the CDR3 reads TGTGCCAGCAGCCCACCAGGGACAGGGGGTGGTTATAGCAATCAGCCCCAGCATTTT. Protein: CASSPPGTGGGYSNQPQHF.

The chain combines TRBV11-3 with TRBJ2-3; D is ambiguous. With 1 base removed from V and 6 bases from J, the gap between germline ends came to 8 bases. CDR1 is SGHNT, CDR2 YENEEA, per germline. The CDR3 is made up of 13 amino acids. In DNA, the CDR3 is TGTGCCAGCAGCTTAGCCTCGGTGGATACGCAGTATTTT. Encoded protein: CASSLASVDTQYF.

V gene TRBV2 combines with J gene TRBJ1-1; 8 bases map to TRBD1. Losses at the gene ends were 4 bases for V and 4 bases for J; bases not matched to a gene: 2. Germline values: CDR1 SNHLY, CDR2 FYNNEI. The CDR3 length is 13 residues. The CDR3 region is CASSVGQVTEAFF. As DNA, the CDR3 is TGTGCCAGCAGTGTGGGACAGGTCACTGAAGCTTTCTTT.

The chain links TRBV7-2 to TRBJ2-7; maybe TRBD1 (6 bases). V lost 5 bases to trimming and J lost 3 bases, with 14 bases between them. Germline CDR1 is SGHTA and CDR2 is FQGNSA. The CDR3 is made up of 14 amino acids. The CDR3 DNA is TGTGCCAGCAGCCCCGGGACATTTATCTACGAGCAGTACTTC. Residues: CASSPGTFIYEQYF.

This chain joins TRBV5-1 and TRBJ2-7; TRBD2 matches 8 bases. This CDR3 comprises 14 residues. Germline CDR1 and CDR2: SGHRS and YFSETQ. V lost 4 bases, J lost 6 bases, and 9 bases stayed unmatched. The CDR3: CASSPTGGAREQYF. The CDR3 DNA is TGCGCCAGCAGCCCTACGGGGGGGGCGCGCGAGCAGTACTTC.

The gene calls are TRBV2 and TRBJ2-2; a weak D match, TRBD1 (5 bases). This CDR3 contains 15 residues. V shed 2 bases and J shed 6 bases, with 13 bases lying between them. Per the germline V gene, CDR1 is SNHLY and CDR2 is FYNNEI. CDR3 amino acids: CASSESRGSAGELFF. The CDR3 DNA reads as TGTGCCAGCAGTGAAAGTAGGGGTTCCGCCGGGGAGCTGTTTTTT.